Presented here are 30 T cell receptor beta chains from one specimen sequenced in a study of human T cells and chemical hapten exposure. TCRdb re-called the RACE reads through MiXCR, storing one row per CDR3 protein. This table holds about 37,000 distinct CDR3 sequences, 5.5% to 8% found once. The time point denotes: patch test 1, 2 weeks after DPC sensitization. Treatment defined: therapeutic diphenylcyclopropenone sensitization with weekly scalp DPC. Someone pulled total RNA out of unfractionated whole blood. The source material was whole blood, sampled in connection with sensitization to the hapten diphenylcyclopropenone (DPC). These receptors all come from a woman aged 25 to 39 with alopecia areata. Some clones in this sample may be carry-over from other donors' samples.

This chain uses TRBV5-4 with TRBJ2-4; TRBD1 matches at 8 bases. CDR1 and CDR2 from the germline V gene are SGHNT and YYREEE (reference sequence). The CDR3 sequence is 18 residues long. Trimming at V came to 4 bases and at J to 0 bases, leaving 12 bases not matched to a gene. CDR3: CASSAKTGENIAKNIQYF. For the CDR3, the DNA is TGTGCCAGCAGCGCCAAGACAGGGGAAAATATAGCCAAAAACATTCAGTACTTC.

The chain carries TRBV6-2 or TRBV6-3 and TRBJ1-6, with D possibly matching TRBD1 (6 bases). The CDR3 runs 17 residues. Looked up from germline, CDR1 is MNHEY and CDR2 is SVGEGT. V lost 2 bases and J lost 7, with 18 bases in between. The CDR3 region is CASSYRKGGAQNSPLHF. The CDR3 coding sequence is TGTGCCAGCAGTTACCGGAAAGGGGGGGCGCAGAATTCACCCCTCCACTTT.

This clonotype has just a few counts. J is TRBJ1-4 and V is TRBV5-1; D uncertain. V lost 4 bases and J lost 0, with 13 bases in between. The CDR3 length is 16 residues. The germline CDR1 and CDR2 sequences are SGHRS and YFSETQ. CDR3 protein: CASSTRGRATNEKLFF. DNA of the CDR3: TGCGCCAGCAGCACCCGAGGGCGTGCAACTAATGAAAAACTGTTTTTT. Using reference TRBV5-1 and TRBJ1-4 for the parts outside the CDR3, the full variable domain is KAGVTQTPRYLIKTRGQQVTLSCSPISGHRSVSWYQQTPGQGLQFLFEYFSETQRNKGNFPGRFSGRQFSNSRSEMNVSTLELGDSALYLCASSTRGRATNEKLFFGSGTQLSVL.

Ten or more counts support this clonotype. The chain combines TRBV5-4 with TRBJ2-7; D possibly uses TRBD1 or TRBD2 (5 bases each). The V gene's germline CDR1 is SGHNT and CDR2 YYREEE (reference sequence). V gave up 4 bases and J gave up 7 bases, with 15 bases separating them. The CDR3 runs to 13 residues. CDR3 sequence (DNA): TGTGCCAGCAGCCCGGGGACGGCTCGGGAGCAGTACTTC. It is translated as CASSPGTAREQYF.

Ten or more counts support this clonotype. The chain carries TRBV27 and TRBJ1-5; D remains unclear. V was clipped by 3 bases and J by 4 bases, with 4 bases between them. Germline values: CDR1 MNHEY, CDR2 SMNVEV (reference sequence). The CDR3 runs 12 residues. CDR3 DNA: TGTGCCAGCAGTTTCGGTAATCAGCCCCAGCATTTT. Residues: CASSFGNQPQHF.

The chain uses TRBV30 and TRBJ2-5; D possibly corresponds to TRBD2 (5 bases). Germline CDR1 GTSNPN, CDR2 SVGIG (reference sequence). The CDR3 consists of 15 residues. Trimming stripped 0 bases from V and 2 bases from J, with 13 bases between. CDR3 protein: CAWSVAASPQETQYF. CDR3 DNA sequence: TGTGCCTGGAGTGTAGCGGCTAGCCCTCAAGAGACCCAGTACTTC.

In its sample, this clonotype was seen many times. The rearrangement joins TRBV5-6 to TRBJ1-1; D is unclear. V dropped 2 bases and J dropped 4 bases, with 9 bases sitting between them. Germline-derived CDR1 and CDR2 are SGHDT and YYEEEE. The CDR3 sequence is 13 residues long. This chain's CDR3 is CASSFNGRTEAFF. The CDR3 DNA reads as TGTGCCAGCAGCTTCAACGGGCGCACTGAAGCTTTCTTT.

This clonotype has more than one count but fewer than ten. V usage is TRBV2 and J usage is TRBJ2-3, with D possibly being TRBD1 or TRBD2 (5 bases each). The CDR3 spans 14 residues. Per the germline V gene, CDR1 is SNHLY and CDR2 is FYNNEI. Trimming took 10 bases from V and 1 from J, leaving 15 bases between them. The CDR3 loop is CATRDPRRTDTQYF. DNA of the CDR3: TGTGCCACCAGGGACCCCCGGCGCACAGATACGCAGTATTTT.

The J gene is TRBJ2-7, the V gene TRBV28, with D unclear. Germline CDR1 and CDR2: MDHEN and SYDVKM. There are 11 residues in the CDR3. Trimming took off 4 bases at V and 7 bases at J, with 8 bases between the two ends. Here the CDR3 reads CASSSSREQYF. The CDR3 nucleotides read TGTGCCAGCAGTTCCTCCCGGGAGCAGTACTTC.

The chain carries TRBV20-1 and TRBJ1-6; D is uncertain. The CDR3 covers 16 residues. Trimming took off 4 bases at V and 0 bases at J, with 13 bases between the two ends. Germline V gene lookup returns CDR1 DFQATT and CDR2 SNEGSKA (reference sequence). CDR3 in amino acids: CSATAQYSSYNSPLHF. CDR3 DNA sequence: TGCAGTGCTACCGCCCAGTATAGCTCCTATAATTCACCCCTCCACTTT.

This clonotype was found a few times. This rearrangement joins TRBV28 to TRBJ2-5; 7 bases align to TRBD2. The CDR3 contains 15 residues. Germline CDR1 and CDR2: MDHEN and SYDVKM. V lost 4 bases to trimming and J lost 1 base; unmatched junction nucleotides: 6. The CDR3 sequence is CASSSGTTIQETQYF. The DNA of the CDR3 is TGTGCCAGCAGTTCTGGGACTACCATCCAAGAGACCCAGTACTTC. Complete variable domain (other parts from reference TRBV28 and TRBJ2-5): DVKVTQSSRYLVKRTGEKVFLECVQDMDHENMFWYRQDPGLGLRLIYFSYDVKMKEKGDIPEGYSVSREKKERFSLILESASTNQTSMYLCASSSGTTIQETQYFGPGTRLLVL.

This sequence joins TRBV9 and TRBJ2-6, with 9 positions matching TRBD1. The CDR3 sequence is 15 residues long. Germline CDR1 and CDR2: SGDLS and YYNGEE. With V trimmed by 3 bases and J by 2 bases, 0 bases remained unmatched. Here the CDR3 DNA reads TGTGCCAGCAGCGGACAGGGGGCTGGGGCCAACGTCCTGACTTTC. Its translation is CASSGQGAGANVLTF.

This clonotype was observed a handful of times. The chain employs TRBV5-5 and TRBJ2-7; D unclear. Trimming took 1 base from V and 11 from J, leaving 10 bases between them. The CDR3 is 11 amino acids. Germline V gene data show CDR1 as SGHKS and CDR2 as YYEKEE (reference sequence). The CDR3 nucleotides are TGTGCCAGCAGCTTGCTCAGTTGGGAGTACTTC. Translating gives CASSLLSWEYF.

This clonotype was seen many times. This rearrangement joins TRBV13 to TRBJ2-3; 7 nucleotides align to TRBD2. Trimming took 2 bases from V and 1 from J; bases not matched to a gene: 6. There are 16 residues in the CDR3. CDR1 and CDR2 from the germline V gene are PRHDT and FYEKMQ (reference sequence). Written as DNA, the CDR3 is TGTGCCAGCAGCTTAAGGGTTGCGGGGGGCACAGATACGCAGTATTTT. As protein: CASSLRVAGGTDTQYF.

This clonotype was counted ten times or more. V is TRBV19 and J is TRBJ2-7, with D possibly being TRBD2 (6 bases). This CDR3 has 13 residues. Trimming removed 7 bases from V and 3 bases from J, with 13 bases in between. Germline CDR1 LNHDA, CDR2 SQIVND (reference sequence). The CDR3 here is CASTSGSYYEQYF. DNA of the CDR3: TGTGCCAGTACCTCCGGGAGCTACTACGAGCAGTACTTC.

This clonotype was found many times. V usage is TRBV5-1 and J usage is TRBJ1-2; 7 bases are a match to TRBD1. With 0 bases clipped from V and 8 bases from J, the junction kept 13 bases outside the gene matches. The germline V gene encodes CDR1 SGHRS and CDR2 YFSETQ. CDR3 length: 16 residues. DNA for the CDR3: TGCGCCAGCAGCTTGGATGGAGGGACAGATATTGGAGGCTACACCTTC. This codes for CASSLDGGTDIGGYTF. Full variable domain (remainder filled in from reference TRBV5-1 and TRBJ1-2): KAGVTQTPRYLIKTRGQQVTLSCSPISGHRSVSWYQQTPGQGLQFLFEYFSETQRNKGNFPGRFSGRQFSNSRSEMNVSTLELGDSALYLCASSLDGGTDIGGYTFGSGTRLTVV.

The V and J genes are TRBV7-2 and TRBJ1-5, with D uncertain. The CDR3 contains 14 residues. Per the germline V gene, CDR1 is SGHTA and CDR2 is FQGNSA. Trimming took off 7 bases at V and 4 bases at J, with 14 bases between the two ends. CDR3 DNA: TGTGCCAGCAACCCGGACGGGCCGAATCAGCCCCAGCATTTT. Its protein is CASNPDGPNQPQHF.

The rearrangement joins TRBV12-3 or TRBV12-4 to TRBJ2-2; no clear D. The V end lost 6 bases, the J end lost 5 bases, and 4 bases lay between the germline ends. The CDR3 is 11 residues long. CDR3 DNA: TGTGCCAGCAGCGTAACCGGGGAGCTGTTTTTT. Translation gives CASSVTGELFF.

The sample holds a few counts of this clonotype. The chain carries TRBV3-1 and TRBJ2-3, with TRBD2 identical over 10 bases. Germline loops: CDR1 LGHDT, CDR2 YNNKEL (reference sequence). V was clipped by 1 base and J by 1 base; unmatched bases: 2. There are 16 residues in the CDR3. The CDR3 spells CASSQVGTSGTDTQYF. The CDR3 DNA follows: TGTGCCAGCAGCCAAGTGGGGACTAGCGGCACAGATACGCAGTATTTT.

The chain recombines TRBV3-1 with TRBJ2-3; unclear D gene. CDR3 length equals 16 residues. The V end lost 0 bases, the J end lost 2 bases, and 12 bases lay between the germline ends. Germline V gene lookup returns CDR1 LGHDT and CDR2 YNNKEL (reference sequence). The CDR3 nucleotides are TGTGCCAGCAGCCAAGATGATGTGGCCGTCACAGATACGCAGTATTTT. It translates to CASSQDDVAVTDTQYF.

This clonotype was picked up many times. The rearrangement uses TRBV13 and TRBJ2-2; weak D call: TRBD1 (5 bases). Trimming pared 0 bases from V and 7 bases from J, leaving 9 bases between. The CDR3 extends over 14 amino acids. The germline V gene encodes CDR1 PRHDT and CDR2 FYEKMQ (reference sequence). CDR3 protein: CASSLGSTGGELFF. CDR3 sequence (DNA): TGTGCCAGCAGCTTAGGCTCCACAGGCGGGGAGCTGTTTTTT.

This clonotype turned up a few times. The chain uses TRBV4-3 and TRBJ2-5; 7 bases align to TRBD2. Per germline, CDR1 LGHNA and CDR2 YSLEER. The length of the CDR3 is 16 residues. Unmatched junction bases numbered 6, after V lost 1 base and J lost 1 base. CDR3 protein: CASSQVHWGGQETQYF. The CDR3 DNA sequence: TGCGCCAGCAGCCAAGTGCATTGGGGGGGCCAAGAGACCCAGTACTTC.

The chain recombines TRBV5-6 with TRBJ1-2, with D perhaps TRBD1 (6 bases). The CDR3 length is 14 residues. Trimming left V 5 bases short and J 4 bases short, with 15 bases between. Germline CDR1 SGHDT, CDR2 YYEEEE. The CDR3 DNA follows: TGTGCCAGCAGGCACAGGGAATGGGGCTATGGCTACACCTTC. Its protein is CASRHREWGYGYTF.

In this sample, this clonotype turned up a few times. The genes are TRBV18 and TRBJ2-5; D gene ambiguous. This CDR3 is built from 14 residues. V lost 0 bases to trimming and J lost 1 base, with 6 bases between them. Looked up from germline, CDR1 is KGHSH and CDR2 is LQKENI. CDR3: CASSPPGSQETQYF. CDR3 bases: TGTGCCAGCTCACCACCGGGCAGCCAAGAGACCCAGTACTTC.

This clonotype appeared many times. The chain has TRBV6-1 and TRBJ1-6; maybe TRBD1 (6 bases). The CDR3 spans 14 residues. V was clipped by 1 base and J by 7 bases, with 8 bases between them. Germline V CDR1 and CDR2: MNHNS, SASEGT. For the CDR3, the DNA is TGTGCCAGCAGTGAAGGGACAGAGAATTCACCCCTCCACTTT. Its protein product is CASSEGTENSPLHF.

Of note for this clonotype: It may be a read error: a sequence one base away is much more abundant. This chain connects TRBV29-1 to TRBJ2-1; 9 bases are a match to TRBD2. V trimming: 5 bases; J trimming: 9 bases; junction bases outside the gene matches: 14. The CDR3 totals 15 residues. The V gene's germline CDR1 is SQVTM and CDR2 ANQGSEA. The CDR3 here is CSVRTEAGGQSEQFF. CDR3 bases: TGCAGCGTTCGGACGGAGGCGGGGGGGCAAAGTGAGCAGTTCTTC.

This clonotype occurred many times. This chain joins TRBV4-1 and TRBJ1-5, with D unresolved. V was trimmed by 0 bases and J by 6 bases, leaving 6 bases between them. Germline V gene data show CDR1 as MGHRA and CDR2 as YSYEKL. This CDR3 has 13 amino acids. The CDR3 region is CASSQDLTQPQHF. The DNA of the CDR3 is TGCGCCAGCAGCCAAGATCTGACTCAGCCCCAGCATTTT.

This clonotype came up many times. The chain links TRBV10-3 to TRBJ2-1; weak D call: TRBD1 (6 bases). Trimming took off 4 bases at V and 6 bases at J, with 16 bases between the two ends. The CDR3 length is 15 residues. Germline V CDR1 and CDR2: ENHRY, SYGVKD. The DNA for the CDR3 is TGTGCCATCAGTGTGGAGACAGGTTGGATCAATGAGCAGTTCTTC. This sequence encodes CAISVETGWINEQFF.

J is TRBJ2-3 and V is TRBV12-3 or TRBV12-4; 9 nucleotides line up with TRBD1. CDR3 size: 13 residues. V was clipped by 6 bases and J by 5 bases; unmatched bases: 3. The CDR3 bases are TGTGCCAGCAGACAGGGGGCGGGAGATACGCAGTATTTT. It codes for CASRQGAGDTQYF.

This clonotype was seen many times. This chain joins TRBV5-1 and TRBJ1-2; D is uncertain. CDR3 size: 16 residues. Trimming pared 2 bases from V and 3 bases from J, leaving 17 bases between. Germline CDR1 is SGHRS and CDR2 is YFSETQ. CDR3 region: CASSFGIEGWDYGYTF. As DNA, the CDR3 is TGCGCCAGCAGCTTCGGGATTGAAGGGTGGGACTATGGCTACACCTTC.